This record concerns one T cell receptor (beta chain) sequence. This record comes from a study of T cell changes during pregnancy in multiple sclerosis. Assay used: immunoSEQ multiplex PCR; TCRdb lists only in-frame clones, some missing. Of about 57,000 clones listed, roughly nine tenths are singletons. With V trimmed by 6 bases and J by 7 bases, 14 bases remained unmatched. The CDR3 runs 16 residues. Germline values: CDR1 LNHDA, CDR2 SQIVND (reference sequence). The TCR was taken from a female donor with multiple sclerosis, enrolled in a pregnancy study. The input for sequencing was CD4+ T cells from peripheral blood mononuclear cells, taken in the second trimester of pregnancy. The J gene is TRBJ1-2, the V gene TRBV19, with 10 bases fitting TRBD1. This chain's CDR3 is CASREIGTGERSGYTF. The CDR3, as DNA: TGTGCCAGTAGGGAGATCGGGACAGGGGAGCGGAGTGGCTACACCTTC.